This T cell receptor beta chain was sequenced during a study of T-cell reconstitution after alpha-beta-depleted transplantation in children. Points from the study as a whole: It was newly produced T cells that mostly accounted for T-cell counts and diversity one year after transplant.

Unique molecular identifiers were built into the TCRbeta library. Each CDR3 protein is one row after TCRdb ran MiXCR on the PCR reads. The sample records a few hundred thousand distinct CDR3 sequences, about 9.4% being singletons. In its sample, this clonotype was seen a few times. Its antigen is undetermined. The germline CDR1 and CDR2 sequences are DFQATT and SNEGSKA (reference sequence). V shed 4 bases and J shed 5 bases, with 20 bases lying between them. CDR3 length: 15 amino acids. This TCR came from a boy in the first two years of life with acute myeloid leukemia, due to receive a stem cell transplant. Sequenced material: PBMCs, taken before TCRalphabeta/CD19-depleted stem cell transplant. The chain recombines TRBV20-1 with TRBJ2-5, with D maybe TRBD2 (5 bases). For the CDR3, the DNA is TGCAGTGCTACCTCTTCCCTAGCCTGGACGGAGACCCAGTACTTC. Translating gives CSATSSLAWTETQYF.